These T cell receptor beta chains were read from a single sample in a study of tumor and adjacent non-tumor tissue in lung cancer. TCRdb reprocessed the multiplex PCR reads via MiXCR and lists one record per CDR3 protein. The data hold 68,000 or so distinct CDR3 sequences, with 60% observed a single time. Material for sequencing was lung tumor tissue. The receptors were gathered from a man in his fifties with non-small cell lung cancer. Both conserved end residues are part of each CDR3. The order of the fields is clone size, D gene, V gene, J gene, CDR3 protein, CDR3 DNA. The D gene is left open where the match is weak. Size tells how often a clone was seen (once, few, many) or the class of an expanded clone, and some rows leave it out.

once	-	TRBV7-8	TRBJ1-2	CASSLEGWHTF	TGTGCCAGCAGCTTAGAGGGTTGGCACACCTTC
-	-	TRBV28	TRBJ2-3	CASRTRQNTDTQYF	TGTGCCAGCAGAACCCGACAGAACACAGATACGCAGTATTTT
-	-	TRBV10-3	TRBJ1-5	CTISKSVGQPQHF	TGTACCATCAGTAAGTCAGTAGGGCAGCCCCAGCATTTT
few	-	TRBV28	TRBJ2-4	CDSSRNIQYF	TGTGACAGCAGCCGAAACATTCAGTACTTC
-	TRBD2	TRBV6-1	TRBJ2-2	CASSGTSGRTGHTGGLFF	TGTGCCAGCAGTGGGACTAGCGGGAGGACCGGGCACACCGGGGGGCTGTTTTTT
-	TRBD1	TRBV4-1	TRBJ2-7	CASNQEWTETGLWQYF	TGCGCCAGCAACCAAGAATGGACCGAGACAGGGCTCTGGCAGTACTTC
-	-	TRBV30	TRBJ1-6	CAWSVRGDTYNSPLHF	TGTGCCTGGAGTGTACGCGGGGACACTTATAATTCACCCCTCCACTTT
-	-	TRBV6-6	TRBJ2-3	CASRPAQGSTDTQYF	TGTGCCAGCAGGCCCGCACAGGGCTCCACAGATACGCAGTATTTT
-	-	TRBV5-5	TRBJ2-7	CTISLTLSSGSVGSYEQYF	TGTACCATCAGCTTGACCCTCTCTTCAGGCAGCGTGGGCTCCTACGAGCAGTACTTC
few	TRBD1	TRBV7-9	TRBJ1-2	CASSSTGNGYTF	TGTGCCAGCAGCTCGACAGGGAATGGCTACACCTTC
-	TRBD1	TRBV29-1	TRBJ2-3	CSVDGQGTDTQNF	TGCAGCGTCGACGGACAGGGAACAGATACGCAGAATTTT
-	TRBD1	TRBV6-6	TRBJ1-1	CASRLNRGQGTGTFF	TGTGCCAGCAGGCTTAACAGGGGGCAAGGAACTGGAACTTTCTTT
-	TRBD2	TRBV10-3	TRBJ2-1	CAIISRTSGYSEQFF	TGTGCCATTATATCCCGGACTAGCGGTTACAGTGAGCAGTTCTTC
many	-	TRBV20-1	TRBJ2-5	CSASCGVQETQYF	TGCAGTGCTAGTTGCGGGGTCCAAGAGACCCAGTACTTC
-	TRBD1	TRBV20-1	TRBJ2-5	CNATRTGGAETQYF	TGCAATGCAACCCGGACAGGGGGCGCAGAGACCCAGTACTTC